The text below deals with one TCR beta chain. Its cognate antigen is unknown. Looked up from germline, CDR1 is SGHVS and CDR2 is FQNEAQ. This CDR3 comprises 20 residues. Trimming stripped 0 bases from V and 6 bases from J, with 30 bases between. Some clones are missing from TCRdb's copy, which holds only in-frame ones; the method was immunoSEQ multiplex PCR. Among tens of thousands of clones listed, nearly 95% were seen once. The data were taken from a study of siplizumab effects on memory and regulatory T cells. Findings and caveats of the study: A naive or memory phenotype could not be assigned to roughly 80-97% of the proliferating CD4+ or CD8+ clones. Alloreactive sequences that could be traced to unstimulated CD4+ memory cells showed a significant reduction under siplizumab. In unstimulated cells, naive T cells appeared more diverse than memory T cells and seemed major alloresponse contributors. Controls had more than 25% Treg-derived mappable alloreactive CD4+ clones on average, versus approximately 69% with siplizumab.

The sequence was obtained from a human donor in good health. The sample comprised CD8+ T cells sorted from blood. This chain connects TRBV7-8 to TRBJ2-7; either TRBD1 or TRBD2 may fit D (6 bases each). In nucleotides, the CDR3 is TGTGCCAGCAGCTTAGCGAGAAGACAGGTTGCGGGGATTATGCGAAGCGAGCAGTACTTC. It yields the protein CASSLARRQVAGIMRSEQYF.